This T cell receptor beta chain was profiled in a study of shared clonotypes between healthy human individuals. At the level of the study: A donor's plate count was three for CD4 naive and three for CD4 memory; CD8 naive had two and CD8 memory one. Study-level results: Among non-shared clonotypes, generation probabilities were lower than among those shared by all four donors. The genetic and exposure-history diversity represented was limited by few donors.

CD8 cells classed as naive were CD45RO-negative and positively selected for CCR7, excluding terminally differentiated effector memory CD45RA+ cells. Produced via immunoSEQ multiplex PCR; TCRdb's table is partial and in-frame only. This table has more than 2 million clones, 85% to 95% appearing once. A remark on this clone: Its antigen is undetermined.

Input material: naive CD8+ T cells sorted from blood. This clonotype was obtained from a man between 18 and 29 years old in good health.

The CDR3 here is CASSLEADAQPQHF. In DNA form, the CDR3 reads TGTGCCAGCAGCTTAGAGGCGGACGCCCAGCCCCAGCATTTT. The chain recombines TRBV11-2 with TRBJ1-5; no firm D call. Germline lookup yields CDR1 SGHAT and CDR2 FQNNGV. CDR3 length equals 14 residues. V was clipped by 0 bases and J by 7 bases, with 10 bases between them.